The T cell receptor beta chain under discussion was sequenced for a study of T cell repertoires in aging, cancer and after chemotherapy. Across the study: Over several months to years, re-sampled healthy donor repertoires clearly shared clones. The whole study produced a dataset of roughly 8.6 million TCR reads. General study points: Age-matched healthy donors had significantly more diverse, less clonal blood TCR repertoires than untreated cancer patients. Immunological memory after chemotherapy cannot be judged from the repertoire data.

Turning to this clonotype: Its antigen is unknown.

Rearranged V-D-J TRB sequences were amplified with a mixed TRB-A/B primer pool. TCRdb fed the multiplex PCR reads into MiXCR, producing one record per CDR3 protein. The table shows around 6,400 distinct CDR3 sequences, with under 30% occurring only once. Peripheral blood genomic DNA, not sorted cells or RNA, was the template. The J segment lost 6 bases and the V segment lost 4 bases, leaving 5 bases of the junction unmatched. This CDR3 comprises 13 residues. Germline assignment: CDR1 SGHTA and CDR2 FQGTGA. The V and J genes are TRBV7-3 and TRBJ2-7; 8 bases fit TRBD1. The origin of this receptor is a human donor in good health. Sequenced sample: blood. The CDR3 here is CASSWGQATEQYF. CDR3 nucleotide sequence: TGTGCCAGCAGCTGGGGACAGGCGACCGAGCAGTACTTC.